One and the same sample provided the 24 T cell receptor beta chains below, sequenced in a study of blood T cell repertoires in COVID-19. Clones were sequenced by immunoSEQ multiplex PCR, and TCRdb holds only the in-frame ones, with some missing. Of 170,000 or so clones in the sample, about 87% were seen once. The specimen sequenced was peripheral blood. These receptors originate from a man aged 40-55 years with active or convalescent COVID-19.

This clone turned up a few times. It is unclear where the CDR3 begins or ends on the DNA, so no DNA is shown, and the CDR3 is as TCRdb lists it. The chain carries TRBV7-9 and TRBJ2-7; the listed D gene, TRBD1, was not tested against the DNA. CDR1 is SEHNR, CDR2 FQNEAQ, per germline (reference sequence). The CDR3 comprises 16 residues, both ends counted. The CDR3 here is CASSTASSVGTGIIYF.

This clone appeared a single time. At one boundary the junction diverges from the germline segment, which might be a read error. The chain carries TRBV7-7 and TRBJ2-5; TRBD2 matches at 8 bases. The germline CDR1 and CDR2 sequences are SSHAT and FNYEAQ (reference sequence). This CDR3 has 16 amino acids. The chain's CDR3 is CASSPLGRGAQETQYF. The CDR3 bases are TGTGCTAGCAGCCCCCTGGGGCGGGGGGCGCAAGAGACCCAGTACTTC.

This clone has just a few counts. The rearrangement links TRBV19 to TRBJ1-1; the D gene is possibly TRBD1 (5 bases). The CDR3 is 15 residues long. Trimming removed 10 bases at V and 0 bases at J, with 18 bases between. The germline gives CDR1 LNHDA, CDR2 SQIVND (reference sequence). For the CDR3, the DNA is TGTGCCACAATGGCAGGGCAGGTGGTGAACACTGAAGCTTTCTTT. Protein product: CATMAGQVVNTEAFF.

The sample holds a few counts of this clone. This chain joins TRBV2 and TRBJ2-2; 16 bases align to TRBD2. V was clipped by 5 bases and J by 5 bases; unmatched bases: 8. This CDR3 region has 18 residues. The germline gives CDR1 SNHLY, CDR2 FYNNEI. CDR3 amino acids: CASSLGLAGGPGTGELFF. As DNA, the CDR3 is TGTGCCAGCAGTTTGGGACTAGCGGGGGGGCCGGGGACCGGGGAGCTGTTTTTT. Looking up the rest from reference TRBV2 and TRBJ2-2 gives the full variable domain: EPEVTQTPSHQVTQMGQEVILRCVPISNHLYFYWYRQILGQKVEFLVSFYNNEISEKSEIFDDQFSVERPDGSNFTLKIRSTKLEDSAMYFCASSLGLAGGPGTGELFFGEGSRLTVL.

The CDR3, as DNA: TGTGCCAGCAGCGCGATGACAGGGGGCGCGAATTCACCCCTCCACTTT. This gives the protein CASSAMTGGANSPLHF. The J gene is TRBJ1-6, the V gene TRBV5-6; 10 bases align to TRBD1. The CDR3 runs 16 residues. Trimming at V came to 4 bases and at J to 7 bases, leaving 8 bases not matched to a gene. Germline CDR1 and CDR2: SGHDT and YYEEEE.

The chain links TRBV5-1 to TRBJ1-4, with 12 nucleotides matching TRBD1. J gave up 10 bases and V 4 bases, and 5 bases lay outside the gene matches. This CDR3 is built from 14 residues. From germline, CDR1 is SGHRS and CDR2 YFSETQ. The CDR3 reads CASSLGQGAGKLFF. The CDR3 region has the DNA TGCGCCAGCAGCCTGGGACAGGGGGCCGGAAAACTGTTTTTT. Variable domain in full (rest from reference TRBV5-1 and TRBJ1-4): KAGVTQTPRYLIKTRGQQVTLSCSPISGHRSVSWYQQTPGQGLQFLFEYFSETQRNKGNFPGRFSGRQFSNSRSEMNVSTLELGDSALYLCASSLGQGAGKLFFGSGTQLSVL.

The chain employs TRBV5-6 and TRBJ2-7; D call uncertain. V was cut by 0 bases and J by 6 bases, with 4 bases left in between. The length of the CDR3 is 11 residues. Germline V CDR1 and CDR2: SGHDT, YYEEEE. In DNA form, the CDR3 reads TGTGCCAGCAGCTTGGCCTCCGAGCAGTACTTC. It yields the protein CASSLASEQYF.

The chain combines TRBV5-1 with TRBJ1-1; TRBD1 is a possible D gene (5 bases). Germline V gene data show CDR1 as SGHRS and CDR2 as YFSETQ. This CDR3 is 14 amino acids long. Trimming stripped 1 base from V and 1 base from J, with 8 bases between. This CDR3 is CASSLTGTNTEAFF. DNA of the CDR3: TGCGCCAGCAGCTTGACAGGTACGAACACTGAAGCTTTCTTT.

This chain connects TRBV2 to TRBJ2-7; D possibly corresponds to TRBD2 (7 bases). Trimming removed 4 bases from V and 2 bases from J, with 12 bases in between. Germline loops: CDR1 SNHLY, CDR2 FYNNEI. The length of the CDR3 is 14 residues. DNA for the CDR3: TGTGCCAGCAGTGCGGACGGGGGGCCCTACGAGCAGTACTTC. Amino acid sequence: CASSADGGPYEQYF. Together with reference TRBV2 and TRBJ2-7, the CDR3 gives the full variable domain: EPEVTQTPSHQVTQMGQEVILRCVPISNHLYFYWYRQILGQKVEFLVSFYNNEISEKSEIFDDQFSVERPDGSNFTLKIRSTKLEDSAMYFCASSADGGPYEQYFGPGTRLTVT.

The gene calls are TRBV28 and TRBJ1-6; 8 bases are shared with TRBD1. The CDR3 has 14 residues. V was pared by 5 bases and J by 11 bases, with 8 bases of the junction left unmatched. Germline V lookup: CDR1 MDHEN, CDR2 SYDVKM. The CDR3 bases are TGTGCCAGCAGTCCGGACAGGGTTAGACCACCCCTCCACTTT. Translation: CASSPDRVRPPLHF.

V usage is TRBV11-3 and J usage is TRBJ2-2, with a possible D match to TRBD1 (5 bases). Germline V gene lookup returns CDR1 SGHNT and CDR2 YENEEA. This CDR3 region has 14 residues. The V end was cut by 3 bases, the J end by 2 bases, with 7 bases between. As DNA, the CDR3 is TGTGCCAGCAGCTTCCAGGGCAACACCGGGGAGCTGTTTTTT. Translating gives CASSFQGNTGELFF. Full variable domain (remainder filled in from reference TRBV11-3 and TRBJ2-2): EAGVVQSPRYKIIEKKQPVAFWCNPISGHNTLYWYLQNLGQGPELLIRYENEEAVDDSQLPKDRFSAERLKGVDSTLKIQPAELGDSAVYLCASSFQGNTGELFFGEGSRLTVL.

The genes are TRBV5-6 and TRBJ2-7; no clear D. Germline V gene lookup returns CDR1 SGHDT and CDR2 YYEEEE. This CDR3 region has 12 residues. V lost 5 bases and J lost 3, with 9 bases in between. Here the CDR3 DNA reads TGTGCCAGCAGTTCAAGACTCTACGAGCAGTACTTC. Protein product: CASSSRLYEQYF.

This sequence joins TRBV20-1 and TRBJ2-3; TRBD2 might be the D (6 bases). The CDR3 runs to 15 residues. The V gene's germline CDR1 is DFQATT and CDR2 SNEGSKA (reference sequence). V was cut by 3 bases and J by 1 base, with 14 bases left in between. The CDR3 here is CSASLRVAGTDTQYF. CDR3 coding DNA: TGCAGTGCTAGTTTGCGGGTAGCGGGCACAGATACGCAGTATTTT.

The rearrangement links TRBV2 to TRBJ2-7; D possibly corresponds to TRBD2 (5 bases). Deletions cut 5 bases from V and 9 bases from J, with 14 bases between. CDR1 and CDR2 (germline): SNHLY, FYNNEI. The length of the CDR3 is 12 residues. The CDR3 DNA is TGTGCCAGCAGTCGAGGGCTTACGGCGCAGTACTTC. Residues: CASSRGLTAQYF.

The rearrangement uses TRBV10-3 and TRBJ2-7; no definite D call. Germline CDR1 reads ENHRY; CDR2 reads SYGVKD. This CDR3 is built from 12 residues. Trimming removed 0 bases at V and 6 bases at J, with 6 bases between. The CDR3 protein is CAISESLGEQYF. As DNA, the CDR3 is TGTGCCATCAGTGAGTCACTCGGCGAGCAGTACTTC.

This clone was counted once. J is TRBJ1-6 and V is TRBV6-1; no reliable D call. The CDR3 consists of 14 residues. Trimming pared 1 base from V and 14 bases from J, leaving 15 bases between. Germline V gene lookup returns CDR1 MNHNS and CDR2 SASEGT. The CDR3 is CASSEEEFTGALHF. CDR3 DNA: TGTGCCAGCAGTGAAGAAGAGTTTACTGGTGCCCTCCACTTT.

The rearrangement uses TRBV3-1 (or the pseudogene TRBV3-2) and TRBJ2-5, with D unresolved. The germline V gene encodes CDR1 LGHDT and CDR2 YNNKEL (reference sequence). V gave up 3 bases and J gave up 0 bases, with 5 bases separating them. This CDR3 spans 13 amino acids. The CDR3 reads CASSQRYQETQYF. The CDR3 DNA follows: TGTGCCAGCAGCCAGAGGTACCAAGAGACCCAGTACTTC.

This chain joins TRBV28 and TRBJ1-2; D call uncertain. Per germline, CDR1 MDHEN and CDR2 SYDVKM. Trimming stripped 4 bases from V and 8 bases from J, with 11 bases between. The CDR3 is made up of 12 amino acids. Here the CDR3 reads CASSSNTGGYTF. The CDR3 coding sequence is TGTGCCAGCAGTTCCAACACGGGGGGCTACACCTTC.

This sequence joins TRBV4-2 and TRBJ2-1, with a tentative D call TRBD1 (5 bases). The ends were cut back, 0 bases at V and 4 bases at J, with 10 bases in the middle. Germline CDR1 and CDR2: LGHNA and YNFKEQ. The CDR3 spans 15 residues. The CDR3 sequence is CASSQEQDKYNEQFF. The DNA for the CDR3 is TGTGCCAGCAGCCAAGAGCAGGACAAGTACAATGAGCAGTTCTTC.

The chain is built from TRBV7-9 and TRBJ1-5; no definite D call. Per germline, CDR1 SEHNR and CDR2 FQNEAQ (reference sequence). V lost 5 bases and J 2 bases, leaving 10 bases between the germline ends. This CDR3 comprises 14 residues. CDR3 in DNA: TGTGCCAGCAGCCCCCTGCAGGGCAATCAGCCCCAGCATTTT. Translated: CASSPLQGNQPQHF.

The chain couples TRBV7-2 to TRBJ2-1, with TRBD2 matching over 7 bases. Germline CDR1 and CDR2: SGHTA and FQGNSA. The CDR3 has 16 amino acids. Trimming removed 5 bases from V and 5 bases from J; junction bases left unmatched: 12. The CDR3 nucleotides are TGTGCCAGCAGCCCCGATTCGGTTGGGGGGGACAATGAGCAGTTCTTC. It specifies CASSPDSVGGDNEQFF.

The chain has TRBV28 and TRBJ1-5; D gene ambiguous. The V end was cut by 4 bases, the J end by 4 bases, with 11 bases between. Germline V CDR1 and CDR2: MDHEN, SYDVKM. This CDR3 is built from 14 residues. The CDR3 spells CASSSWAANQPQHF. DNA for the CDR3: TGTGCCAGCAGTTCGTGGGCAGCAAATCAGCCCCAGCATTTT.

The chain recombines TRBV19 with TRBJ1-2, with 7 bases lining up with TRBD1. The CDR3 sequence is 15 residues long. Germline V CDR1 and CDR2: LNHDA, SQIVND (reference sequence). The V segment lost 5 bases and the J segment 3 bases; nucleotides outside the gene matches: 9. The CDR3 region is CASSPDREGDYGYTF. Written as DNA, the CDR3 is TGTGCCAGTAGTCCCGACAGGGAAGGGGACTATGGCTACACCTTC.

The chain uses TRBV5-4 and TRBJ1-3, with a weak D call TRBD1 (6 bases). Trimming shortened V by 4 bases and J by 4 bases, and 15 bases separated the two germline ends. There are 15 residues in the CDR3. Germline V lookup: CDR1 SGHNT, CDR2 YYREEE (reference sequence). DNA of the CDR3: TGTGCCAGCAGCCCCGGCTCAGGGGTGGGAAACACCATATATTTT. Translating gives CASSPGSGVGNTIYF.